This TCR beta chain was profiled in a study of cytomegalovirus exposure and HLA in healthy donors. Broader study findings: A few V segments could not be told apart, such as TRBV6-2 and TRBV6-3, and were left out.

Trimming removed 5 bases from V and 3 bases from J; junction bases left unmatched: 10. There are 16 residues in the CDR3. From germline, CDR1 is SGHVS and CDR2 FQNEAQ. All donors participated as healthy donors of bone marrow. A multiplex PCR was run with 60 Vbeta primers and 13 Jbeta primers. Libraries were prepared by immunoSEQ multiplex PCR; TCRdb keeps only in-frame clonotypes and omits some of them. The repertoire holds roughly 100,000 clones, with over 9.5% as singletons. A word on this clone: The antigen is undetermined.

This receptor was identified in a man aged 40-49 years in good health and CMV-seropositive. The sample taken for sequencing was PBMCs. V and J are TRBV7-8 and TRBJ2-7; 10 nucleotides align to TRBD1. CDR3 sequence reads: CASSPRQGATSYEQYF. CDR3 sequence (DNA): TGTGCCAGCAGCCCCCGACAGGGGGCGACGAGCTACGAGCAGTACTTC. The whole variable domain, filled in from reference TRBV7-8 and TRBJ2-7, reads GAGVSQSPRYKVAKRGQDVALRCDPISGHVSLFWYQQALGQGPEFLTYFQNEAQLDKSGLPSDRFFAERPEGSVSTLKIQRTQQEDSAVYLCASSPRQGATSYEQYFGPGTRLTVT.